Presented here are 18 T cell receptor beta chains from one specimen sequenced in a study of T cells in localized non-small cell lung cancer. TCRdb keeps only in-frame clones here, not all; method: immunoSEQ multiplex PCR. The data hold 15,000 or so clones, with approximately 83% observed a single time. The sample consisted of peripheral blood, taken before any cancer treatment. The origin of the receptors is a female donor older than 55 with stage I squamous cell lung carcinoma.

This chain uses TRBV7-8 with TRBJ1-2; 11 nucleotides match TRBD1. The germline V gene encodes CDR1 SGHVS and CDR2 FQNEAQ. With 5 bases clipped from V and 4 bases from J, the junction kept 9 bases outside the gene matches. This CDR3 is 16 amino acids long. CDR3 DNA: TGTGCCAGCAGCCCGCAGGACAGGGGGCCCGTCTATGGCTACACCTTC. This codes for CASSPQDRGPVYGYTF.

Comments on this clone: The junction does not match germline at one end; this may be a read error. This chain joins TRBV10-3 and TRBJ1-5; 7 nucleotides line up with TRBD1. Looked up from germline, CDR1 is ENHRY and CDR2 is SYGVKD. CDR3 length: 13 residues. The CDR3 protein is CATGSDRDSPGDF. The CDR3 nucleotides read TGTGCCACCGGAAGTGACAGGGACTCTCCTGGGGATTTT.

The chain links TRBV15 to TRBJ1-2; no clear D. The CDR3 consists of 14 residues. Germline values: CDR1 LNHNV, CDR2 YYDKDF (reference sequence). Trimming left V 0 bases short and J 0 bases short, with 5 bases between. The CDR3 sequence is CATSRDHPNYGYTF. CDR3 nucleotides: TGTGCCACCAGCAGAGATCACCCTAACTATGGCTACACCTTC.

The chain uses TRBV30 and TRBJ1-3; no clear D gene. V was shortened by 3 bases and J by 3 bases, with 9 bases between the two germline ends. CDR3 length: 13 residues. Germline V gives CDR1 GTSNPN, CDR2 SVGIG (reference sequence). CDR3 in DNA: TGTGCCTGGAGCGAGGGTTTTGGAAACACCATATATTTT. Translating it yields CAWSEGFGNTIYF.

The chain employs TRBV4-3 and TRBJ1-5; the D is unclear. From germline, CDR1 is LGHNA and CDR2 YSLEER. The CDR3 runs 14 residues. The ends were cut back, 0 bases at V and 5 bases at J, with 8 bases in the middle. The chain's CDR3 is CASSQDPGYQPQHF. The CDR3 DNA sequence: TGCGCCAGCAGCCAAGATCCCGGGTATCAGCCCCAGCATTTT.

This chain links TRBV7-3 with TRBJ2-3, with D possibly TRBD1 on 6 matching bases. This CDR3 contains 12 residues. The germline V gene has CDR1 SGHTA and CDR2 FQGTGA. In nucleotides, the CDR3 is TGTGCAGCAGGGGCGTCCATGGATACGCAGTATTTT. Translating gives CAAGASMDTQYF.

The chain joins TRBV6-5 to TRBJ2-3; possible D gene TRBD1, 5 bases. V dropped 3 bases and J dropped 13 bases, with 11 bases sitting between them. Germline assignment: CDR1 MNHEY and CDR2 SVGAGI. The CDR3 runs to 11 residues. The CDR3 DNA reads TGTGCCAGCAGTTATCTAGGGGTGGAGTATTTT. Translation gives CASSYLGVEYF.

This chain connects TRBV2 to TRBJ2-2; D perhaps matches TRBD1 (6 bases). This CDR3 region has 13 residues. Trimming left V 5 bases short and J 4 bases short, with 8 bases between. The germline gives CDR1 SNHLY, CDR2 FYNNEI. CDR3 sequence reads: CASSLGGTGELFF. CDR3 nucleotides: TGTGCCAGCAGTTTAGGGGGCACCGGGGAGCTGTTTTTT. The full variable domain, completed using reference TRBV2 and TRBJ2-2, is EPEVTQTPSHQVTQMGQEVILRCVPISNHLYFYWYRQILGQKVEFLVSFYNNEISEKSEIFDDQFSVERPDGSNFTLKIRSTKLEDSAMYFCASSLGGTGELFFGEGSRLTVL.

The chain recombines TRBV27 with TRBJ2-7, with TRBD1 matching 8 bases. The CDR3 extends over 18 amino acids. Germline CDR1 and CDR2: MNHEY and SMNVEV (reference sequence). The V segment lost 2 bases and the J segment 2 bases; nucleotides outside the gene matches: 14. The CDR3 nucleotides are TGTGCCAGCAGTTTAAAGGGTCTTGGGACAGGTCATGCCTACGAGCAGTACTTC. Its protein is CASSLKGLGTGHAYEQYF.

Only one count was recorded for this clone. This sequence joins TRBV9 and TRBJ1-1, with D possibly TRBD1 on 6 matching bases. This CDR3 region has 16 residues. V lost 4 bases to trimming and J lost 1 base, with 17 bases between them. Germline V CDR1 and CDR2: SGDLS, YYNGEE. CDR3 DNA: TGTGCCAGCAGCTCCATGCAGGGGTCTTGGAACACTGAAGCTTTCTTT. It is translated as CASSSMQGSWNTEAFF.

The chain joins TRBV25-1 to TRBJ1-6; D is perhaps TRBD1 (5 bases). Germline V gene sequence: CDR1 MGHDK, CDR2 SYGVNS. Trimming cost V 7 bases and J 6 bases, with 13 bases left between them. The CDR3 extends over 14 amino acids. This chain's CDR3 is CASKEAGFNSPLHF. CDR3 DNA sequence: TGTGCCAGCAAGGAGGCAGGGTTTAATTCACCCCTCCACTTT. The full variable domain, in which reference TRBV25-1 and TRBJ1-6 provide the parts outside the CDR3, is EADIYQTPRYLVIGTGKKITLECSQTMGHDKMYWYQQDPGMELHLIHYSYGVNSTEKGDLSSESTVSRIRTEHFPLTLESARPSHTSQYLCASKEAGFNSPLHFGNGTRLTVT.

The chain's CDR3 is CAIRGGRDQPQHF. The CDR3 DNA is TGTGCCATCAGAGGGGGGCGCGATCAGCCCCAGCATTTT. This chain uses TRBV10-3 with TRBJ1-5, with TRBD1 as a possible D gene (6 bases). Germline-derived CDR1 and CDR2 are ENHRY and SYGVKD. V was pared by 6 bases and J by 5 bases, with 11 bases between. This CDR3 is built from 13 residues.

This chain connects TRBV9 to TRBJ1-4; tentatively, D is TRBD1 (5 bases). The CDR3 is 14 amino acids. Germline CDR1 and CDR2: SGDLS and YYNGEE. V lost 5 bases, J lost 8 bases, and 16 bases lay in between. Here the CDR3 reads CASRAEGWDEKLFF. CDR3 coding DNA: TGTGCCAGCAGAGCGGAGGGGTGGGACGAAAAACTGTTTTTT.

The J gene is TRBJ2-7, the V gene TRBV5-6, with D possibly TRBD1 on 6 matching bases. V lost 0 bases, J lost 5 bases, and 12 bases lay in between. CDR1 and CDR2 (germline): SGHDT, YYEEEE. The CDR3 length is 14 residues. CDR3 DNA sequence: TGTGCCAGCAGCTTGGTGAGGACAGCCCACGAGCAGTACTTC. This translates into CASSLVRTAHEQYF.

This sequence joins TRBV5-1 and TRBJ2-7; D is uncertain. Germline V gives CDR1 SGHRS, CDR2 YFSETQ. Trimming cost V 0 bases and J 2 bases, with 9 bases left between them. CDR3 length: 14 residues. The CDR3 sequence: CASSLGRATYEQYF. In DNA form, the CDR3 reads TGCGCCAGCAGCTTGGGACGGGCCACCTACGAGCAGTACTTC.

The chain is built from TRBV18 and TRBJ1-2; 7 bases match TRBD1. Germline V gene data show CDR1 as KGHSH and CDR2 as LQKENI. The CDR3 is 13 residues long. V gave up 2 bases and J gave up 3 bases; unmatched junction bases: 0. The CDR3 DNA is TGTGCCAGCTCACCAGGACAGGACTATGGCTACACCTTC. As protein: CASSPGQDYGYTF.

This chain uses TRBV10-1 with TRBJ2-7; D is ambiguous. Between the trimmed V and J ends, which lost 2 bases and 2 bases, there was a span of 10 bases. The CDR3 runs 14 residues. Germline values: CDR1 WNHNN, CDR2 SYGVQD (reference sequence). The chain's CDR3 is CASSEGPPPYEQYF. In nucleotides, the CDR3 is TGCGCCAGCAGTGAGGGGCCCCCTCCCTACGAGCAGTACTTC.

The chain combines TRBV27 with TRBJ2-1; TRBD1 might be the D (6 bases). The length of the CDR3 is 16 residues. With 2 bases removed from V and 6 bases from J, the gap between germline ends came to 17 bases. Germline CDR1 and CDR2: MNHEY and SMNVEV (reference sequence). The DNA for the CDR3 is TGTGCCAGCAGTTTAACGAGGACAGTCGGACCCAATGAGCAGTTCTTC. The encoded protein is CASSLTRTVGPNEQFF.